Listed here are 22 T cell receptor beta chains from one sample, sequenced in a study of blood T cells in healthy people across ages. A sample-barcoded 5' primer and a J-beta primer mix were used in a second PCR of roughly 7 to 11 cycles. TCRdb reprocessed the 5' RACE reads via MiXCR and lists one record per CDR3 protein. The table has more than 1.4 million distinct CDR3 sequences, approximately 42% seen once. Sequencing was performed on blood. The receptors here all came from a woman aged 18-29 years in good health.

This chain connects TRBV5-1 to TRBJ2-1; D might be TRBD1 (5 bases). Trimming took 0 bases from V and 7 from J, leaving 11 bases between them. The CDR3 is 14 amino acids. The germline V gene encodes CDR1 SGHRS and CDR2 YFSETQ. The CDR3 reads CASSLAETVNEQFF. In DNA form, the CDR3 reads TGCGCCAGCAGCTTGGCCGAGACAGTAAATGAGCAGTTCTTC.

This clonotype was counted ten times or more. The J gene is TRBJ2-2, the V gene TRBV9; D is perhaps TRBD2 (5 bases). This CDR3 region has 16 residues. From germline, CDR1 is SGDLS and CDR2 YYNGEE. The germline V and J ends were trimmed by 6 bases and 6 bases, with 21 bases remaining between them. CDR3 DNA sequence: TGTGCCAGCAAATCCGGGATCATGTCGAGCGCCGGGGAGCTGTTTTTT. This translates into CASKSGIMSSAGELFF.

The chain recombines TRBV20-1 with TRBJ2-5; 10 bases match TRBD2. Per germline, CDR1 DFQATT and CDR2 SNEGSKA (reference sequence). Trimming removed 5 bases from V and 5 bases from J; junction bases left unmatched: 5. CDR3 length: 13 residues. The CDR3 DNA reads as TGCAGTGCTCTAGCGGGGGTCTATGAGACCCAGTACTTC. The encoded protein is CSALAGVYETQYF.

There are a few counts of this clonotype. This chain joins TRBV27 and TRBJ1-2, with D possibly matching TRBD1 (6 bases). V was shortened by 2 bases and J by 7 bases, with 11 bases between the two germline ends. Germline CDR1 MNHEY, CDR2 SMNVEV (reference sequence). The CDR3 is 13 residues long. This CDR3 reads CASSLNREGGYTF. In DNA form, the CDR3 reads TGTGCCAGCAGTTTAAACAGGGAGGGTGGCTACACCTTC.

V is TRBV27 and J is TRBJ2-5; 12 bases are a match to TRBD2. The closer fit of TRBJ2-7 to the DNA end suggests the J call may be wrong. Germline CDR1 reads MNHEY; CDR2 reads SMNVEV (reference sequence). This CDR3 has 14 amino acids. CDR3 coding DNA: TGTGCCAGCAGTTTGCTAGCGGGAGGGGACGAGCAGTACTTC. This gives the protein CASSLLAGGDEQYF.

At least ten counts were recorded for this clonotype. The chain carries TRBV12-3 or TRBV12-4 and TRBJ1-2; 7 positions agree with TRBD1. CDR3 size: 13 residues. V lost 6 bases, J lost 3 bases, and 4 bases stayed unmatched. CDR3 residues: CASSRQGDYGYTF. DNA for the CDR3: TGTGCCAGCAGCCGACAGGGCGACTATGGCTACACCTTC.

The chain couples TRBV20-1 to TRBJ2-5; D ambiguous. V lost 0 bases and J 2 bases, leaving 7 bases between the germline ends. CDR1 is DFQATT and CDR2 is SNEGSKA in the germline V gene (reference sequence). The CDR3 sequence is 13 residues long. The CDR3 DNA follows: TGCAGTGCTAGAGATACGCAGCAAGAGACCCAGTACTTC. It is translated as CSARDTQQETQYF.

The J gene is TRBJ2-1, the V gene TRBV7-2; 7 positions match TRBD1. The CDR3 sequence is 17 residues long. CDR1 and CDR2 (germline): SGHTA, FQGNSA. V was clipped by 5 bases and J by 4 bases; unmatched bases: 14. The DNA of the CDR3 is TGTGCCAGCAGCATATCCGGGACAGTGGGACGGTACAATGAGCAGTTCTTC. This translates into CASSISGTVGRYNEQFF.

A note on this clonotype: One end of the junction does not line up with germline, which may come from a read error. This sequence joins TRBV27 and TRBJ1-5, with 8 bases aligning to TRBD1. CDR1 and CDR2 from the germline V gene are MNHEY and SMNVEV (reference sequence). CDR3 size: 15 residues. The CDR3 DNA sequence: TGTGCCGGCAGTTTAGAGACAGGGGACAATCAGCCCCAGCATTTT. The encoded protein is CAGSLETGDNQPQHF.

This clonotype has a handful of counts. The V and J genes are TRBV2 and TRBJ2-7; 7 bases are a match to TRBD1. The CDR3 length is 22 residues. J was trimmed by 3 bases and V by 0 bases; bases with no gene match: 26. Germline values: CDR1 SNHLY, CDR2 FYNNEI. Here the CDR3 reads CASSEAEREPLLTGDRIYEQYF. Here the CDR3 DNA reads TGTGCCAGCAGTGAAGCGGAGCGAGAGCCCCTCTTAACAGGGGATAGAATCTACGAGCAGTACTTC.

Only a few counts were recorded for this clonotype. CDR3 coding DNA: TGTGCCAGCTCACTCCTGACTGGTGACTCTGGGGCCAACGTCCTGACTTTC. Protein sequence: CASSLLTGDSGANVLTF. This chain connects TRBV18 to TRBJ2-6; D unclear. This CDR3 is built from 17 residues. CDR1 KGHSH and CDR2 LQKENI come from the germline V gene. The V and J ends lost 4 bases and 0 bases respectively, with 13 bases between them.

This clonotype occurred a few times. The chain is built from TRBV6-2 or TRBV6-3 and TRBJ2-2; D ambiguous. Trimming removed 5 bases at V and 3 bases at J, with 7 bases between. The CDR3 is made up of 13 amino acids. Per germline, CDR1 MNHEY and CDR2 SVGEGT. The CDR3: CASSQWDTGELFF. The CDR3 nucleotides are TGTGCCAGCAGTCAGTGGGACACCGGGGAGCTGTTTTTT.

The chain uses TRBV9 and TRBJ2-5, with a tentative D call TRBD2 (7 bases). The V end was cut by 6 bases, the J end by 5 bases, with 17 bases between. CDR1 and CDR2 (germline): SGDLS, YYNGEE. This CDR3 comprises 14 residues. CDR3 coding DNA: TGTGCCAGCACAGAGGACGGGGGGCATGAGACCCAGTACTTC. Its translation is CASTEDGGHETQYF.

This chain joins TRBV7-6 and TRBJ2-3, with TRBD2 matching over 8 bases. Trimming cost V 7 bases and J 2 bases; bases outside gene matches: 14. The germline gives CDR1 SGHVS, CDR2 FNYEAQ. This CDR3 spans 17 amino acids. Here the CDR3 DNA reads TGTGCCAGCACCCTAGCAATTGGACTAGCCGACACAGATACGCAGTATTTT. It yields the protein CASTLAIGLADTDTQYF.

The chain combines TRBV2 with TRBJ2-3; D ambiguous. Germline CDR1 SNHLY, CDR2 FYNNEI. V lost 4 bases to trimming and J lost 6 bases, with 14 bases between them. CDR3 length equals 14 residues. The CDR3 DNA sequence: TGTGCCAGCAGTGTTGGCATCTCGGCGGATACGCAGTATTTT. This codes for CASSVGISADTQYF.

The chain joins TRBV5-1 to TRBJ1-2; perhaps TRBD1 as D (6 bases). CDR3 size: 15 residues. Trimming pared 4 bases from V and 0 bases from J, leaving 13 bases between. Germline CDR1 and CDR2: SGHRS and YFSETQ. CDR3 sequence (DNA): TGCGCCAGCAGCCTGGGACACTTAGCTAACTATGGCTACACCTTC. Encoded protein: CASSLGHLANYGYTF.

In nucleotides, the CDR3 is TGTGCCAGCAGCCAACGACTAGCGGAACCCACAGATACGCAGTATTTT. It encodes CASSQRLAEPTDTQYF. The chain has TRBV3-1 and TRBJ2-3, with 9 nucleotides matching TRBD2. The V segment lost 2 bases and the J segment 2 bases; nucleotides outside the gene matches: 5. CDR3 length equals 16 residues. Per germline, CDR1 LGHDT and CDR2 YNNKEL (reference sequence).

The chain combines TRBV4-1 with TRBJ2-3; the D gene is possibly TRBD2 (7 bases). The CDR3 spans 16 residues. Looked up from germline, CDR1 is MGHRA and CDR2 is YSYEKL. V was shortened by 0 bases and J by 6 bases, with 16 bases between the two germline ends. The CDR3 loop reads CASSQEPGGGDDTQYF. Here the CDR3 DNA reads TGCGCCAGCAGCCAAGAACCTGGAGGGGGGGACGATACGCAGTATTTT.

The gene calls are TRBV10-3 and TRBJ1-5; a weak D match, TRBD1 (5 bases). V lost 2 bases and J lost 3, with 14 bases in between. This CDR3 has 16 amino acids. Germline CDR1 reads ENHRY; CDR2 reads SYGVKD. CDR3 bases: TGTGCCATCAGTGAGGGTTTACCAGGGCCCAATCAGCCCCAGCATTTT. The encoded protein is CAISEGLPGPNQPQHF.

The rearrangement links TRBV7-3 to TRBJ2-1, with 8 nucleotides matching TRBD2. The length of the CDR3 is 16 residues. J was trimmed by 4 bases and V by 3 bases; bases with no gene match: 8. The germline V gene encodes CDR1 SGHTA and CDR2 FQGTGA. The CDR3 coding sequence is TGTGCCAGCAGCTTTCGGGGGGGCCTTGCATACAATGAGCAGTTCTTC. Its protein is CASSFRGGLAYNEQFF.

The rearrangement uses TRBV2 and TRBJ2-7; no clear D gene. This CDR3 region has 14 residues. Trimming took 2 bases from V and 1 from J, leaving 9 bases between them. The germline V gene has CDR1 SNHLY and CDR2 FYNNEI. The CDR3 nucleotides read TGTGCCAGCAGTGAAAAGGGTGGGTCCTACGAGCAGTACTTC. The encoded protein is CASSEKGGSYEQYF.

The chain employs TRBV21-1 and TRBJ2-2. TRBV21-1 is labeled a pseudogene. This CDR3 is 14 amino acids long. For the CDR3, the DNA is TGTGCCAGCAAAGGGAAGGATTCTACCGGGGAGCTGTTTTTT. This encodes CASKGKDSTGELFF.